This T cell receptor (beta chain) derives from a study of T cells in Graves' hyperthyroidism and ophthalmopathy (dated by TCRdb to between 2018 and 2021). With respect to the entire study: Peripheral blood samples were taken at initial diagnosis, before any treatment was given. Thyroid tissue and blood T-cell repertoires from about 6 Graves' hyperthyroidism patients were also compared in the study. For training and testing, the 80 to 100 patients in the discovery cohort were randomly divided in a 7:3 ratio. After blood sampling, hyperthyroidism patients were treated with methimazole at a starting dose of 30 mg daily, and ophthalmopathy patients were treated with high-dose intravenous methylprednisolone. A discovery cohort of approximately 97 patients, about 40 with Graves' ophthalmopathy and approximately 57 with stable Graves' hyperthyroidism, was used to find distinguishing TCR V-J signatures. Whether ophthalmopathy could be predicted prospectively was tested in an independent validation cohort made up of 18 to 20 hyperthyroidism patients plus 17 patients who later progressed to ophthalmopathy. The paper describes TCR Vbeta CDR3 sequencing of around 130 peripheral blood samples, made up of some 40 ophthalmopathy patients, 70 to 75 hyperthyroidism patients and 17 progressor patients.

Findings and caveats that apply to the study as a whole: Blood samples also contained most of the expanded thyroid clonotypes (frequency above 0.001), which suggests that blood repertoires may reflect thyroid immune responses. During validation, the model predicted progression to ophthalmopathy a median of approximately 6 months ahead of onset, with almost 71% sensitivity and about 72% specificity. Ophthalmopathy was separated from stable hyperthyroidism by a 13 V-J signature model, with roughly 88% sensitivity and approximately 81% specificity obtained in cross-validation and 80%/75% obtained in testing. Sample size was not statistically predetermined, and blinding of investigators to group allocation was not performed.

In the case of this clonotype: The clone's antigen remains unknown. The record has no base qualities; no much larger clone is one base away.

Amplification of TCR beta CDR3 regions was carried out from RNA transcripts. The TCR CDR3 was subjected to a first round of RT-PCR using the HTBI primer set and the Qiagen OneStep RT-PCR kit. Libraries were constructed in a second round of multiplex PCR, after which size selection and purification were performed. Paired-end sequencing of the libraries was performed with 100 bp reads on an Illumina HiSeq2000. Per the authors' processing: Raw data were processed with SOAPnuke, discarding reads with adapters, uncalled bases, mean Phred below 15, or no exact constant-primer or identifier match. High-quality paired reads were merged using COPE v1.2.5, and each unique nucleotide sequence was defined as a clonotype. MiTCR v1.1 was used to align the clonotypes against IMGT TRBV, TRBD and TRBJ reference segments. Analysis was restricted to V-J combinations with a frequency above 0.0001, which covered roughly 99% of repertoires. The TCS score was defined as F50 (clonal expansion) divided by E x V (chaos), with BLOSUM62-based TCRdist calculated between CDR3 peptides within each V-J. Welch's t-statistics and random forest reduced around 520 V-J features to fewer than 15, which were used in a naive Bayes classifier (R e1071). TCRdb redid the processing of the public reads, applying fastp at Q25 and MiXCR, and retained in-frame beta chains. For every CDR3 protein sequence, its rows merge into one entry that carries the most common genes and DNA. The V and J calls here are based on TCRdb, not the publication. The sample records about 640,000 distinct CDR3 sequences, 20% of which are singletons. Roughly a third of the sample rests with the top ten.

Ophthalmopathy patients had moderately to severely active disease, with a Clinical Activity Score of 3 or more, a NOSPECS grade of 4 or more, and a disease duration of less than 3 months. Any patient with an uncontrolled infection, another autoimmune disease, pregnancy or lactation was excluded. Diagnoses relied on clinical symptoms, serum thyroxine and TRAb, thyroid ultrasound and orbital computed tomography. PBMCs were separated from approximately 9.9 ml of fresh peripheral blood using Ficoll-Paque density gradient centrifugation. Total RNA was extracted using Trizol reagent, and RNA quality was assessed on an Agilent 2100 Bioanalyzer. From its cysteine to its phenylalanine, the CDR3 spans 19 amino acids. The read is trimmed to its CDR3 DNA, 57 bases read in frame from base 1. Trimming at the junction amounts to 0 bases on V and 1 base on J, and the germline ends lie 16 bases apart. Sequences MGHDK (CDR1) and SYGVNS (CDR2) are obtained from the germline V gene.

The rearranged segments are TRBV25-1 and TRBJ2-6; no D gene can be assigned with confidence. The sequenced material came from blood. The receptor was derived from a man aged 25 to 45 with Graves' ophthalmopathy. The CDR3 in this case is CASSEYFKITDSGANVLTF. The DNA sequence follows: TGTGCCAGCAGTGAATATTTTAAGATTACGGATTCTGGGGCCAACGTCCTGACTTTC.